The 10 T cell receptor beta chains given below trace back to one sample, sequenced in a study of cytomegalovirus exposure and HLA in healthy donors. It was with 60 Vbeta and 13 Jbeta primers that the PCR ran. TCRdb keeps only in-frame clones here, not all; method: immunoSEQ multiplex PCR. The data hold about 190,000 clones, with around 67% observed a single time. The sample was PBMCs. The receptors were sampled from a woman in her twenties or thirties in good health and CMV-seropositive.

CDR3 amino acids: CASSAGVEQYF. The CDR3 DNA reads as TGTGCCAGCAGTGCCGGGGTCGAGCAGTACTTC. The V gene is TRBV25-1, the J gene TRBJ2-7; a weak D match, TRBD2 (5 bases). The CDR3 extends over 11 amino acids. Trimming stripped 4 bases from V and 6 bases from J, with 7 bases between. Germline V lookup: CDR1 MGHDK, CDR2 SYGVNS.

The chain joins TRBV11-2 to TRBJ2-5; D might be TRBD1 (5 bases). The V and J ends lost 5 bases and 5 bases respectively, with 18 bases between them. This CDR3 is built from 15 residues. Germline values: CDR1 SGHAT, CDR2 FQNNGV. CDR3 DNA sequence: TGTGCCAGCAGCCCGAATGGGAACCACAGGGAGACCCAGTACTTC. This translates into CASSPNGNHRETQYF.

The chain is built from TRBV25-1 and TRBJ1-2; D might be TRBD1 (5 bases). Germline V gene lookup returns CDR1 MGHDK and CDR2 SYGVNS. Trimming cost V 1 base and J 10 bases, with 16 bases left between them. The CDR3 contains 14 residues. The CDR3: CASSESGGKRAYTF. The CDR3, as DNA: TGTGCCAGCAGTGAATCGGGGGGGAAGCGCGCCTACACCTTC.

The J gene is TRBJ2-1, the V gene TRBV5-1; 7 nucleotides align to TRBD2. With V trimmed by 4 bases and J by 1 base, 5 bases remained unmatched. The germline V gene encodes CDR1 SGHRS and CDR2 YFSETQ. The length of the CDR3 is 15 residues. The DNA of the CDR3 is TGCGCCAGCAGCGGCGGGAGAGGGTCCTACAATGAGCAGTTCTTC. Its protein product is CASSGGRGSYNEQFF.

This clone appeared a few times. This chain connects TRBV2 to TRBJ1-2; tentatively, D is TRBD1 (5 bases). The CDR3 totals 13 residues. The germline V and J ends were trimmed by 3 bases and 3 bases, with 8 bases remaining between them. Per germline, CDR1 SNHLY and CDR2 FYNNEI. The CDR3 sequence: CASSDQGDYGYTF. CDR3 DNA: TGTGCCAGCAGTGACCAGGGCGACTATGGCTACACCTTC.

The chain employs TRBV28 and TRBJ2-7; a possible D gene is TRBD1 (6 bases). The CDR3 extends over 12 amino acids. Per germline, CDR1 MDHEN and CDR2 SYDVKM. V was trimmed by 10 bases and J by 2 bases, leaving 12 bases between them. The CDR3 sequence is CAIKGGTYEQYF. The CDR3 DNA follows: TGTGCCATCAAAGGGGGAACCTACGAGCAGTACTTC.

The chain carries TRBV4-2 and TRBJ2-7; 7 bases map to TRBD2. Germline-derived CDR1 and CDR2 are LGHNA and YNFKEQ. Unmatched junction bases numbered 7, after V lost 4 bases and J lost 4 bases. This CDR3 has 14 residues. CDR3 amino acids: CASSRSGKGYEQYF. As DNA, the CDR3 is TGTGCCAGCAGCCGGAGCGGGAAAGGTTACGAGCAGTACTTC.

This sequence joins TRBV28 and TRBJ2-3; D gene ambiguous. V lost 6 bases, J lost 1 base, and 5 bases lay in between. The CDR3 totals 12 residues. The germline V gene encodes CDR1 MDHEN and CDR2 SYDVKM. As DNA, the CDR3 is TGTGCCAGCAGCACAGGCACAGATACGCAGTATTTT. It specifies CASSTGTDTQYF.

About this clone: Other DNA sequences in the sample encode the same CDR3. This chain connects TRBV10-3 to TRBJ2-3; 9 bases agree with TRBD1. Germline V CDR1 and CDR2: ENHRY, SYGVKD. The V gene end was trimmed by 2 bases and the J gene end by 6 bases; junction bases not matched to a gene: 9. CDR3 size: 16 residues. In DNA form, the CDR3 reads TGTGCCATCAGTGAGCCGGGACAGGGTTCCACGGATACGCAGTATTTT. The encoded protein is CAISEPGQGSTDTQYF.

This sequence joins TRBV28 and TRBJ2-3; TRBD2 matches 7 bases. From germline, CDR1 is MDHEN and CDR2 SYDVKM. Trimming took 5 bases from V and 2 from J; bases not matched to a gene: 7. This CDR3 has 15 residues. CDR3: CASSLRDYPTDTQYF. As DNA, the CDR3 is TGTGCCAGCAGTCTCCGGGACTACCCCACAGATACGCAGTATTTT.